The 13 T cell receptor beta chains listed next were all sequenced from one sample in a study of OX40 agonist ivuxolimab in advanced cancers. Profiled with immunoSEQ multiplex PCR; TCRdb holds only in-frame clones, not every one. The data contain about 86,000 clones, roughly 89% of them singletons. The specimen comprised CD4+ or CD8+ T cells sorted from blood, sampled in a trial of the OX40 agonist ivuxolimab. The receptors here all came from an adult with an advanced solid tumor such as melanoma, head and neck, liver or kidney cancer.

On this clone itself: Likely a read error: the CDR3 ends without its conserved phenylalanine or tryptophan. V gene TRBV28 combines with J gene TRBJ1-5; 9 bases fit TRBD1. Germline lookup yields CDR1 MDHEN and CDR2 SYDVKM. V trimming: 6 bases; J trimming: 6 bases; junction bases outside the gene matches: 12. The CDR3 runs to 16 residues. The CDR3 protein is CASSPLRDRAGQPQHL. CDR3 sequence (DNA): TGTGCCAGCAGCCCCTTGCGGGACAGGGCAGGTCAGCCCCAGCATCTT.

V and J are TRBV18 and TRBJ2-5; D gene ambiguous. Per the germline V gene, CDR1 is KGHSH and CDR2 is LQKENI. V was cut by 6 bases and J by 1 base, with 15 bases left in between. The length of the CDR3 is 15 residues. In DNA form, the CDR3 reads TGTGCCAGCTCTCTTGAATGGAAGACCCAAGAGACCCAGTACTTC. It codes for CASSLEWKTQETQYF.

The chain couples TRBV18 to TRBJ1-2, with D possibly TRBD1 on 6 matching bases. The V gene lost 5 bases and the J gene lost 4 bases, with 14 bases spanning the gap. Germline lookup yields CDR1 KGHSH and CDR2 LQKENI. The CDR3 has 14 residues. Written as DNA, the CDR3 is TGTGCCAGCTCAATTGATCCCAGGGGCTATGGCTACACCTTC. This sequence encodes CASSIDPRGYGYTF.

The chain joins TRBV18 to TRBJ1-2, with D perhaps matching TRBD1 (6 bases). Trimming removed 4 bases at V and 6 bases at J, with 18 bases between. Germline CDR1 is KGHSH and CDR2 is LQKENI. The CDR3 totals 15 residues. For the CDR3, the DNA is TGTGCCAGCTCACTCCCCCCGCAGGGGTCGGATGGCTACACCTTC. This gives the protein CASSLPPQGSDGYTF.

This clone has just a few counts. The chain is built from TRBV18 and TRBJ1-1; D is unclear. The CDR3 spans 14 residues. V was cut by 3 bases and J by 1 base, with 9 bases left in between. CDR1 is KGHSH, CDR2 LQKENI, per germline. This CDR3 is CASSPSRENTEAFF. The DNA for the CDR3 is TGTGCCAGCTCACCGTCCCGTGAGAACACTGAAGCTTTCTTT.

The chain carries TRBV5-1 and TRBJ2-5; 9 bases map to TRBD1. The CDR3 loop spans 14 amino acids. CDR1 and CDR2 from the germline V gene are SGHRS and YFSETQ. The V segment lost 5 bases and the J segment 4 bases; nucleotides outside the gene matches: 6. The CDR3 sequence is CASSTYRGRETQYF. The CDR3 nucleotides read TGCGCCAGCAGTACCTACAGGGGGCGAGAGACCCAGTACTTC.

The sample holds a few counts of this clone. This rearrangement joins TRBV11-2 to TRBJ1-6; D not resolved. This CDR3 is built from 14 residues. Trimming removed 0 bases at V and 10 bases at J, with 10 bases between. Germline assignment: CDR1 SGHAT and CDR2 FQNNGV. The CDR3 DNA sequence: TGTGCCAGCAGCTTAGATGGCTCTAGGTCACCCCTCCACTTT. Translated, it gives CASSLDGSRSPLHF. The entire variable domain, with the rest obtained from reference TRBV11-2 and TRBJ1-6, is as follows: EAGVAQSPRYKIIEKRQSVAFWCNPISGHATLYWYQQILGQGPKLLIQFQNNGVVDDSQLPKDRFSAERLKGVDSTLKIQPAKLEDSAVYLCASSLDGSRSPLHFGNGTRLTVT.

V gene TRBV6-5 combines with J gene TRBJ1-1; maybe TRBD1 (5 bases). Trimming left V 3 bases short and J 3 bases short, with 11 bases between. CDR1 is MNHEY, CDR2 SVGAGI, per germline. The CDR3 consists of 14 residues. CDR3 bases: TGTGCCAGCAGTTATCGGGGGGGGGACACTGAAGCTTTCTTT. This gives the protein CASSYRGGDTEAFF.

This chain uses TRBV5-1 with TRBJ2-3, with 7 nucleotides matching TRBD1. The CDR3 runs to 14 residues. CDR1 and CDR2 from the germline V gene are SGHRS and YFSETQ. After removal of 7 bases from V and 1 base from J, the junction contained 6 bases not matched to a gene. The CDR3 region is CASLDRQGTDTQYF. For the CDR3, the DNA is TGCGCCAGCCTGGACAGGCAAGGCACAGATACGCAGTATTTT.

This sequence joins TRBV5-1 and TRBJ2-1, with D possibly being TRBD2 (6 bases). Germline CDR1 SGHRS, CDR2 YFSETQ. The CDR3 sequence is 15 residues long. V was cut by 8 bases and J by 0 bases, with 15 bases left in between. CDR3 DNA: TGCGCCAGTCAAAGTGCGGGAAACTCCTACAATGAGCAGTTCTTC. Protein sequence: CASQSAGNSYNEQFF.

This clone was seen only once. The rearrangement links TRBV27 to TRBJ2-3, with TRBD2 as a possible D gene (5 bases). V was trimmed by 3 bases and J by 0 bases, leaving 10 bases between them. The CDR3 totals 15 residues. Germline V gene data show CDR1 as MNHEY and CDR2 as SMNVEV (reference sequence). The CDR3: CASSFWTSSTDTQYF. The CDR3 DNA sequence: TGTGCCAGCAGTTTCTGGACTTCTAGCACAGATACGCAGTATTTT.

The rearrangement joins TRBV7-2 to TRBJ1-4; D perhaps matches TRBD1 (6 bases). The CDR3 is 16 amino acids. Trimming removed 0 bases at V and 8 bases at J, with 16 bases between. Germline V lookup: CDR1 SGHTA, CDR2 FQGNSA. This CDR3 reads CASSLAGSLGGEKLFF. CDR3 coding DNA: TGTGCCAGCAGCTTAGCGGGTAGTCTGGGGGGCGAAAAACTGTTTTTT.

This chain uses TRBV6-5 with TRBJ1-2; the D gene is possibly TRBD1 (6 bases). Germline V gene lookup returns CDR1 MNHEY and CDR2 SVGAGI. V was clipped by 4 bases and J by 6 bases, with 18 bases between them. The CDR3 totals 15 residues. The CDR3 region is CASSSTGMGRNGYTF. The CDR3 DNA sequence: TGTGCCAGCAGTTCGACAGGAATGGGGAGGAATGGCTACACCTTC.